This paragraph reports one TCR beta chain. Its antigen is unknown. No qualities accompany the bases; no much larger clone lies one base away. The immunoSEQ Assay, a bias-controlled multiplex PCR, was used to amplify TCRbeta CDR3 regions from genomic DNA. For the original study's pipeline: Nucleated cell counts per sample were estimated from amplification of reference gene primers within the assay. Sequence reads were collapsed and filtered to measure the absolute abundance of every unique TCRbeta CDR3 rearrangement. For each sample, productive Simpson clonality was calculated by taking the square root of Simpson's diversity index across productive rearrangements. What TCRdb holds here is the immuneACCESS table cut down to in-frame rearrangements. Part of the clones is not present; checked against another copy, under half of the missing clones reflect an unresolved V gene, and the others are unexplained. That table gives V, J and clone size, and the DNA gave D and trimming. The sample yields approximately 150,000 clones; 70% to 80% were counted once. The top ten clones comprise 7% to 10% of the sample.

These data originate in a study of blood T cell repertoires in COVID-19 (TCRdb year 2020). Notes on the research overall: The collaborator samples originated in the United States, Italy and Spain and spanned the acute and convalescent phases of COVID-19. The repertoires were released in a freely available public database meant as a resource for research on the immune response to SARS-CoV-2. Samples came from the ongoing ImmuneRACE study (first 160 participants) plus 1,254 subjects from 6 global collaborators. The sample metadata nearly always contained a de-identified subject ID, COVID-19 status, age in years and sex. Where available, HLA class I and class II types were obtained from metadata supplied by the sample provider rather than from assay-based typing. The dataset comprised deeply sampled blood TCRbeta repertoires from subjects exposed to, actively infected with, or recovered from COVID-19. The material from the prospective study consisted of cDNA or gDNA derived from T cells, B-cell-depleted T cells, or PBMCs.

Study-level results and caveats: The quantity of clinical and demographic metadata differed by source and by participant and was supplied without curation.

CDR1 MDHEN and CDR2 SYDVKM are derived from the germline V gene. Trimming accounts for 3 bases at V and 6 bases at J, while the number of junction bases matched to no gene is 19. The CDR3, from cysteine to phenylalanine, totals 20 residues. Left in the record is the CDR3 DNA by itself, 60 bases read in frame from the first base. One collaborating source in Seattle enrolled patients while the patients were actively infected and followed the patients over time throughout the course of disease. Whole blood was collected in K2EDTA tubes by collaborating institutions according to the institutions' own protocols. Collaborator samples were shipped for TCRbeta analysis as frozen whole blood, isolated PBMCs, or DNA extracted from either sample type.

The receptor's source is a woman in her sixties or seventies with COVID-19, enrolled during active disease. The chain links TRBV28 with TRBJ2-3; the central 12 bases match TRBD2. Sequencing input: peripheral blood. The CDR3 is CASSLWVASSGRASLDTQYF. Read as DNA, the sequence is TGTGCCAGCAGTTTGTGGGTGGCTTCTAGCGGGAGGGCCTCTCTGGATACGCAGTATTTT.